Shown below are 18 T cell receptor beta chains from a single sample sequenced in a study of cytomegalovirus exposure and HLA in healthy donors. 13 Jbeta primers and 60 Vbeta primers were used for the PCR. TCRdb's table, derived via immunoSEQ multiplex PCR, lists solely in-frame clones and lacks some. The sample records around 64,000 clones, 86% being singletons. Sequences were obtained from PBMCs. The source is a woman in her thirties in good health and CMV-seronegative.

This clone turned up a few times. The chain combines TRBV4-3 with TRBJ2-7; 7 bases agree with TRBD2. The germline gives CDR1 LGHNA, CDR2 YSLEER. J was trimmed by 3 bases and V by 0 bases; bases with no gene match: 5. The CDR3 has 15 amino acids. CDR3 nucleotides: TGCGCCAGCAGCCAAGAAATTAGGGAGGGCTACGAGCAGTACTTC. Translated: CASSQEIREGYEQYF.

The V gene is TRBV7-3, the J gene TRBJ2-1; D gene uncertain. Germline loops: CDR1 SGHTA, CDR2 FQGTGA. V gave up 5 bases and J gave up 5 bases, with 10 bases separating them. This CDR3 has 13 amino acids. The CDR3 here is CASSPGAHNEQFF. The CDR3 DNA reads TGTGCCAGCAGCCCAGGCGCCCACAATGAGCAGTTCTTC.

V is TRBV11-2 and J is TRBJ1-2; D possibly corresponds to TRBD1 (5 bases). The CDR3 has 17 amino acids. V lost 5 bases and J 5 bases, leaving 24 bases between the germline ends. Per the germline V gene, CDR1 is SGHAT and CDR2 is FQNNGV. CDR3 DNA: TGTGCCAGCAGCCTCGCTACCGGGTTCAAAGGGACTTATGGCTACACCTTC. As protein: CASSLATGFKGTYGYTF.

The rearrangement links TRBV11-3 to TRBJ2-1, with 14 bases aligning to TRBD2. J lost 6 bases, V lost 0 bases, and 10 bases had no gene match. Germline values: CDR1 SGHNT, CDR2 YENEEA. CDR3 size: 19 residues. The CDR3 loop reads CASSLDQGGTSGSTNEQFF. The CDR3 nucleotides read TGTGCCAGCAGCTTAGATCAAGGGGGGACTAGCGGGAGTACCAATGAGCAGTTCTTC.

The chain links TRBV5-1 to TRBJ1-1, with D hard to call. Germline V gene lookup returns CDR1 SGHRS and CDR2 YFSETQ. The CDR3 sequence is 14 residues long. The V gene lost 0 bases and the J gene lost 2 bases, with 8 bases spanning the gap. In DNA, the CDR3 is TGCGCCAGCAGCTTGGGATTAACAAACACTGAAGCTTTCTTT. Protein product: CASSLGLTNTEAFF.

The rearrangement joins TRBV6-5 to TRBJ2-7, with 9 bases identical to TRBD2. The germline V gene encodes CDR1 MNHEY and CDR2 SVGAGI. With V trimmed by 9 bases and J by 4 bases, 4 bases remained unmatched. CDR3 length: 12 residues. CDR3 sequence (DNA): TGTGCCAGTGGTAGCGGGAGTTACGAGCAGTACTTC. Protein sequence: CASGSGSYEQYF.

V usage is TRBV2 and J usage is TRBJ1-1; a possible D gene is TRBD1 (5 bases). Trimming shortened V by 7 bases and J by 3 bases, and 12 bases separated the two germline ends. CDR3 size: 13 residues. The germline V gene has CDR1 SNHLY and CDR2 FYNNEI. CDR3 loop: CASTPEGDTEAFF. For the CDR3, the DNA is TGTGCCAGCACCCCGGAAGGGGACACTGAAGCTTTCTTT.

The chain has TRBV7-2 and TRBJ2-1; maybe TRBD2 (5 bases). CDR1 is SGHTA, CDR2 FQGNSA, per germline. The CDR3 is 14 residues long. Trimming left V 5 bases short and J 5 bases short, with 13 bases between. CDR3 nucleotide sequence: TGTGCCAGCAGCCTAAACGGGATTAACAATGAGCAGTTCTTC. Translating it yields CASSLNGINNEQFF.

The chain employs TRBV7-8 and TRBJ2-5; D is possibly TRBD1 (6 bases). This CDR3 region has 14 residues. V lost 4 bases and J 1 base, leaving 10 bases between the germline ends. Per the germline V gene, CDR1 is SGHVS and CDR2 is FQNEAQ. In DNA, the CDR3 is TGTGCCAGCAGCTACCCAGGGGTCCAAGAGACCCAGTACTTC. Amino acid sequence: CASSYPGVQETQYF.

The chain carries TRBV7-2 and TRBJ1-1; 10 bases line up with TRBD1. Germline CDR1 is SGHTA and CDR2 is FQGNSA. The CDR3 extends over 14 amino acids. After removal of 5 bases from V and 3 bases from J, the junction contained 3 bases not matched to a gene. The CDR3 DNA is TGTGCCAGCAGCCTAGGGACAGGGGACACTGAAGCTTTCTTT. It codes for CASSLGTGDTEAFF.

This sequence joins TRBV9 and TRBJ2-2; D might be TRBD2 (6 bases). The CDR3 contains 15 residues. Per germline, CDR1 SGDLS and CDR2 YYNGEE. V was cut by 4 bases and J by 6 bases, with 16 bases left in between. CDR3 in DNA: TGTGCCAGCAGCTCCCCGGCGGAGGGACCCGGGGAGCTGTTTTTT. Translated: CASSSPAEGPGELFF.

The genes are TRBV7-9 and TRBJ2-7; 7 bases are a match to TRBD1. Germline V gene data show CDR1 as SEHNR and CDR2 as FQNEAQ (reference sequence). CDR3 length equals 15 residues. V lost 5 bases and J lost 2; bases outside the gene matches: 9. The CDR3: CASSTHRDSTYEQYF. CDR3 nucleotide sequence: TGTGCCAGCAGCACGCACAGGGACAGTACCTACGAGCAGTACTTC.

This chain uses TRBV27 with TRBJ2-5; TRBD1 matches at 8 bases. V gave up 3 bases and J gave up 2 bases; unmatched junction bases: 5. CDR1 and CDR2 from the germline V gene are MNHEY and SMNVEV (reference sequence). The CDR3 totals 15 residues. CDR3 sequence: CASSFRTGTQETQYF. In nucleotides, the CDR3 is TGTGCCAGCAGTTTCCGGACAGGGACACAAGAGACCCAGTACTTC.

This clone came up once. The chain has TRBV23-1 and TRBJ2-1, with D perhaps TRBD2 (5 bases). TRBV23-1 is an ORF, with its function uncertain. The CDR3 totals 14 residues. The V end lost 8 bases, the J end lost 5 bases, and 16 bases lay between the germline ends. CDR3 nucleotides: TGCGCCAGCTTGGCGGGCCAAAACAACAATGAGCAGTTCTTC. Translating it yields CASLAGQNNNEQFF.

CDR3 region: CASSLGQGASNEKLFF. CDR3 nucleotide sequence: TGTGCCAGCAGCCTCGGACAGGGAGCCTCTAATGAAAAACTGTTTTTT. The chain combines TRBV7-9 with TRBJ1-4, with 8 bases aligning to TRBD1. The germline CDR1 and CDR2 sequences are SEHNR and FQNEAQ (reference sequence). CDR3 length equals 16 residues. Trimming took 5 bases from V and 3 from J; bases not matched to a gene: 8.

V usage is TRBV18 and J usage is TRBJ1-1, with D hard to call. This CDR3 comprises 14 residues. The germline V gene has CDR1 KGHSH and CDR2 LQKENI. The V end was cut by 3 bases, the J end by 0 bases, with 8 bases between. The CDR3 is CASSPTTMNTEAFF. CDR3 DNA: TGTGCCAGCTCACCGACGACAATGAACACTGAAGCTTTCTTT.

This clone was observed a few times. CDR3 bases: TGTGCCAGCTCTGAGACAGGGATGTATAGCAATCAGCCCCAGCATTTT. Translating it yields CASSETGMYSNQPQHF. The V gene is TRBV6-6, the J gene TRBJ1-5, with 7 bases identical to TRBD1. With 8 bases clipped from V and 0 bases from J, the junction kept 10 bases outside the gene matches. The germline V gene encodes CDR1 MNHNY and CDR2 SVGAGI (reference sequence). The CDR3 is made up of 16 amino acids.

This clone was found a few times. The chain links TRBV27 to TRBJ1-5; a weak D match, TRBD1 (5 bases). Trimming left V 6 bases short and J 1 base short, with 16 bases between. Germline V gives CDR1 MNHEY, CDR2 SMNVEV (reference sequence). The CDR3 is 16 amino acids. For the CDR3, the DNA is TGTGCCAGCAGGGCCATAGGGGCCGCAAGCAATCAGCCCCAGCATTTT. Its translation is CASRAIGAASNQPQHF.